This T cell receptor (beta chain) emerged from a study of blood T cells in healthy people across ages. This clonotype appeared a few times. The V end lost 2 bases, the J end lost 11 bases, and 19 bases lay between the germline ends. From germline, CDR1 is LGHNA and CDR2 YNFKEQ. There are 15 residues in the CDR3. A sample-barcoded 5' primer and a J-beta primer mix were used in a second PCR of about 7 to 12 cycles. TCRdb called the 5' RACE reads again in MiXCR, with one record for every CDR3 protein. Of 450,000 to 700,000 distinct CDR3 sequences in the sample, roughly 28% were seen once. Sequencing used blood. This sequence joins TRBV4-2 and TRBJ1-5; maybe TRBD1 (6 bases). The clonotype comes from a woman in her 70s in good health. CDR3 sequence (DNA): TGTGCCAGCAGCCAATCTACTCAGGGGTTCGAGGCCCAGCATTTT. Translation gives CASSQSTQGFEAQHF.